This T cell receptor (beta chain) emerged from a study of OX40 agonist ivuxolimab in advanced cancers. The study's findings and limits: At doses 0.1 to 3.0 mg/kg, CD4+ and CD8+ clones expanded.

CDR1 is SGHNT, CDR2 YYREEE, per germline (reference sequence). V was trimmed by 4 bases and J by 0 bases, leaving 13 bases between them. The CDR3 is 16 residues long. In the case of this clone: The antigen is not known.

Profiling relied on immunoSEQ multiplex PCR, and the TCRdb table lists in-frame clones only, not all of them. The data contain about 80,000 clones, 92% of them singletons. Here the sequenced sample was CD4+ or CD8+ T cells sorted from blood, taken in a trial of the OX40 agonist ivuxolimab. The chain combines TRBV5-4 with TRBJ1-4; no clear D gene. This receptor was identified in an adult with an advanced solid tumor such as melanoma, head and neck, liver or kidney cancer. The CDR3 nucleotides read TGTGCCAGCAGCCCCAATCCTGAGGCAACTAATGAAAAACTGTTTTTT. The encoded protein is CASSPNPEATNEKLFF.